The clone carrying this T cell receptor (beta chain) was seen at least ten times. Its antigen is unknown. J lost 5 bases, V lost 4 bases, and 4 bases had no gene match. From germline, CDR1 is SGHTA and CDR2 FQGTGA. This CDR3 spans 15 amino acids. These data originate in a study of early T cells in non-severe SARS-CoV-2 infection. Whole-study context: The authors sequenced bulk RNA from unsorted whole blood, leaving chains unpaired.

Study-level findings and limits: Matching results from VDJdb favored anti-spike CD8 responses, leaving private and CD4 specificities undetected.

The TCR library protocol attached unique molecular identifiers to the individual cDNA molecules. TCRdb independently ran MiXCR on the 5' RACE reads; one entry per CDR3 protein. The sample shows tens of thousands of distinct CDR3 sequences, about 3.8% of them seen only once. V usage is TRBV7-3 and J usage is TRBJ2-1; 11 bases map to TRBD2. What was sequenced was whole blood. The receptor comes from an adult who was a healthcare worker with PCR-confirmed SARS-CoV-2 infection or an uninfected control (not recorded which). The CDR3 here is CASSSIAGGNNEQFF. The CDR3 DNA follows: TGTGCCAGCAGCTCCATAGCGGGAGGGAACAATGAGCAGTTCTTC.